This T cell receptor beta chain emerged from a study of T cell responses to AZD1222 COVID-19 vaccine. General study results and limits: In a largely white British group with more females than males, clonal diversity was possibly underestimated. There were vaccine-associated CD4 TCRs across spike, dominant at 160-218 and 743-854. Only after the peak T cell response were repertoires sampled. Two AZD1222 doses significantly raised spike-specific TCR breadth and depth over controls.

Germline loops: CDR1 SGHTS, CDR2 YDEGEE. V was shortened by 1 base and J by 7 bases, with 9 bases between the two germline ends. The CDR3 totals 14 residues. TCRdb's copy holds only in-frame clones and misses some; the assay was immunoSEQ multiplex PCR. Of some 84,000 clones listed, 88% were seen once; the top ten hold 15% to 20%. Note on this clone: What it binds is unknown.

The sample here was peripheral blood, taken on day 0 of AZD1222 vaccination. The rearrangement joins TRBV5-8 to TRBJ1-6; no reliable D call. This receptor was taken from an adult in good health. The CDR3 DNA sequence: TGTGCCAGCAGCTTGAAGTGGGAGAATTCACCCCTCCACTTT. It codes for CASSLKWENSPLHF.